This T cell receptor beta chain was identified in a study of cytomegalovirus exposure and HLA in healthy donors. From germline, CDR1 is SNHLY and CDR2 FYNNEI. This CDR3 has 13 residues. V was cut by 4 bases and J by 5 bases, with 11 bases left in between. With 60 Vbeta and 13 Jbeta primers, the PCR was carried out. Using immunoSEQ multiplex PCR, the repertoire was profiled, and TCRdb retains in-frame clones only, with some absent. The table records about 150,000 clones, around 72% of them present only once. Sequencing used PBMCs. The chain carries TRBV2 and TRBJ2-5; weak D call: TRBD2 (5 bases). The receptor comes from a middle-aged woman in good health and CMV-seropositive. CDR3 bases: TGTGCCAGCAGTGTTGGGAGTAGGGAGACCCAGTACTTC. It translates to CASSVGSRETQYF.